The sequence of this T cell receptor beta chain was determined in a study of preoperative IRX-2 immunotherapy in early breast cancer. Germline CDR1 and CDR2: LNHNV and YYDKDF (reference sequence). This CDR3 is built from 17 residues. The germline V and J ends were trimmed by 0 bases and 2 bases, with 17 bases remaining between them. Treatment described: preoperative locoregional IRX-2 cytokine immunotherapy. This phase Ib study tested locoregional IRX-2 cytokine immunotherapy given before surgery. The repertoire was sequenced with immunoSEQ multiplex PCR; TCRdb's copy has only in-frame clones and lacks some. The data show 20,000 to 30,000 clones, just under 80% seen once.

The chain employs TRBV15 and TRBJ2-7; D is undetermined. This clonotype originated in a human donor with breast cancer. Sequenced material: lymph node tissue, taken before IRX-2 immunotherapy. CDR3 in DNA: TGTGCCACCAGCAGAGATCCACCGGGTGACCTCCCCTACGAGCAGTACTTC. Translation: CATSRDPPGDLPYEQYF.